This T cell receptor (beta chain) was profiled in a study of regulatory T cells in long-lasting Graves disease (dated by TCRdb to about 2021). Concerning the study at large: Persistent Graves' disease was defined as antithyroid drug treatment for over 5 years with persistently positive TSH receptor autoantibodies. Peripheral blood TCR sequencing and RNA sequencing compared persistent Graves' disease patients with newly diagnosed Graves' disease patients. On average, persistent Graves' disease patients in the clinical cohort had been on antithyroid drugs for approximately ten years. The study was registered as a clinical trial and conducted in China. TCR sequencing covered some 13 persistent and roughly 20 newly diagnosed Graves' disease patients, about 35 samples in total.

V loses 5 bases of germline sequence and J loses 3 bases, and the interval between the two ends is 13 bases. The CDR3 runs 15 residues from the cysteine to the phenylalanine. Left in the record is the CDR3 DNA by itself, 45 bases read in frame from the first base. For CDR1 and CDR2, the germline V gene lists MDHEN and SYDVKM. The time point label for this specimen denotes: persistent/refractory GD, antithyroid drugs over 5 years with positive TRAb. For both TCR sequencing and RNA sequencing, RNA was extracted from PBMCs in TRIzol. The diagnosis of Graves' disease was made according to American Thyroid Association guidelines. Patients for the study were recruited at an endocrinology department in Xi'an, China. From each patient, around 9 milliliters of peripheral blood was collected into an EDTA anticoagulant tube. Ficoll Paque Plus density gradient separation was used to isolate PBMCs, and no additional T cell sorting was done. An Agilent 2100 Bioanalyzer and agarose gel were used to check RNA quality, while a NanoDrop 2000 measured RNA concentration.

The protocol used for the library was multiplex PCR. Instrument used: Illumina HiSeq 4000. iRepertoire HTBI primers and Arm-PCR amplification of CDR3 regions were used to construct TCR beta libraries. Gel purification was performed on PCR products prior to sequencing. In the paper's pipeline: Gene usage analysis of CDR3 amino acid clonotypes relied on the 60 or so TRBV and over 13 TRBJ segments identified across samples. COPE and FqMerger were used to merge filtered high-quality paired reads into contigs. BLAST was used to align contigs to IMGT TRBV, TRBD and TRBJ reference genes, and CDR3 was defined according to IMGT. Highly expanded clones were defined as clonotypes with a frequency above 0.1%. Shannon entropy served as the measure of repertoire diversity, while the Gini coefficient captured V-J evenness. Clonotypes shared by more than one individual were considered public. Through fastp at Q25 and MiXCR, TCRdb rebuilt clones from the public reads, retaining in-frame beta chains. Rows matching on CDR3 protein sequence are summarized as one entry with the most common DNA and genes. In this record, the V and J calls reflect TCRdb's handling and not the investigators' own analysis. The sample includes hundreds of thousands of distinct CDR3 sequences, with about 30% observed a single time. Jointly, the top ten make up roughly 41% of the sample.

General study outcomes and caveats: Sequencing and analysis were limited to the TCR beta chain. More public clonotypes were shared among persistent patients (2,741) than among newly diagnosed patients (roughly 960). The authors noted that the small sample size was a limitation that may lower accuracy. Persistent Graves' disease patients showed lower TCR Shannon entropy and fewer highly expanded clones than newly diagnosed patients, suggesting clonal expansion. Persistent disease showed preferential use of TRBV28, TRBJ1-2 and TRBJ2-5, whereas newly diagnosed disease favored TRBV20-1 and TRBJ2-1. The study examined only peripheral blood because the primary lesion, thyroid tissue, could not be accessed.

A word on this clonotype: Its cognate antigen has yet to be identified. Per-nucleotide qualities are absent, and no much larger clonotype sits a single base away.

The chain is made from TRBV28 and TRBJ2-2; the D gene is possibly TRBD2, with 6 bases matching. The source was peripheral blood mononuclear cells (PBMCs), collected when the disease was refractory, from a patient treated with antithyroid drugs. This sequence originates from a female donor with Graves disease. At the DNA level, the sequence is TGTGCCAGCAGTCAAGGGGACTCCTACACCGGGGAGCTGTTTTTT. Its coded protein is CASSQGDSYTGELFF. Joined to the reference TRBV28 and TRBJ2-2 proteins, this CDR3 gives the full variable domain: DVKVTQSSRYLVKRTGEKVFLECVQDMDHENMFWYRQDPGLGLRLIYFSYDVKMKEKGDIPEGYSVSREKKERFSLILESASTNQTSMYLCASSQGDSYTGELFFGEGSRLTVL.